This is a list of T cell receptor beta chains from one sample in a study of T cell changes during pregnancy in multiple sclerosis. The table came from immunoSEQ multiplex PCR; TCRdb's copy has only in-frame clones and leaves some out. The sample yields 45,000 or so clones, more than 85% seen once. This sample comprised CD8+ T cells from peripheral blood mononuclear cells, obtained after pregnancy. All receptors come from a female donor with multiple sclerosis, enrolled in a pregnancy study. CDR3s include the opening cysteine and the closing phenylalanine or tryptophan. The order of the fields is clone size, J gene, V gene, D gene, CDR3 DNA, CDR3 protein. The D gene is left open where the match is weak. Some rows have no size entry. The others give once, few or many, or a class for an expanded clone.

abundance: NA; j_gene: TRBJ1-2; v_gene: TRBV14; d_gene: TRBD1; CDR3nt: TGTGCCAGCAGCACCAGGGACAGCCCTAACTATGGCTACACCTTC; CDR3aa: CASSTRDSPNYGYTF
abundance: NA; j_gene: TRBJ2-5; v_gene: TRBV5-4; d_gene: NA; CDR3nt: TGTGCCAGCAGCCCCGTGGCCGATGAGACCCAGTACTTC; CDR3aa: CASSPVADETQYF
abundance: NA; j_gene: TRBJ2-7; v_gene: TRBV27; d_gene: TRBD1; CDR3nt: TGTGCCAGCAGTTTAAAACAGGGGATCTACGAGCAGTACTTC; CDR3aa: CASSLKQGIYEQYF
abundance: once; j_gene: TRBJ1-3; v_gene: TRBV4-1; d_gene: NA; CDR3nt: TGCGCCAGCAGCCACGACAGCTCTGGAAACACCATATATTTT; CDR3aa: CASSHDSSGNTIYF
abundance: NA; j_gene: TRBJ2-7; v_gene: TRBV7-6; d_gene: TRBD1; CDR3nt: TGTGCCAGCAGCCCCGGGACAGGGAGTATCTACGAGCAGTACTTC; CDR3aa: CASSPGTGSIYEQYF
abundance: NA; j_gene: TRBJ1-2; v_gene: TRBV29-1; d_gene: NA; CDR3nt: TGCAGCGTTGATGCCAGCCTAGATTATGGCTACACCTTC; CDR3aa: CSVDASLDYGYTF
abundance: NA; j_gene: TRBJ1-5; v_gene: TRBV4-1; d_gene: NA; CDR3nt: TGCGCCAGCAGCCAAGCCGCAGGGCTAAATCAGCCCCAGCATTTT; CDR3aa: CASSQAAGLNQPQHF
abundance: NA; j_gene: TRBJ2-7; v_gene: TRBV7-2; d_gene: NA; CDR3nt: TGTGCCAGCAGCAAACCCGGGTCGGACTACGAGCAGTACTTC; CDR3aa: CASSKPGSDYEQYF
abundance: NA; j_gene: TRBJ2-2; v_gene: TRBV29-1; d_gene: TRBD1; CDR3nt: TGCAGCGTTGGGGACAGGGGATTTGGCGGGGAGCTGTTTTTT; CDR3aa: CSVGDRGFGGELFF
abundance: NA; j_gene: TRBJ1-5; v_gene: TRBV13; d_gene: TRBD1; CDR3nt: TGTGCCAGCAGCTTAGGACAGGGGGCGGTTCAGCCCCAGCATTTT; CDR3aa: CASSLGQGAVQPQHF
abundance: NA; j_gene: TRBJ1-1; v_gene: TRBV29-1; d_gene: NA; CDR3nt: TGCAGCGTTGAAGATCGGACAGAGCACACTGAAGCTTTCTTT; CDR3aa: CSVEDRTEHTEAFF
abundance: NA; j_gene: TRBJ1-1; v_gene: TRBV27; d_gene: NA; CDR3nt: TGTGCCAGCAGTCCCATACCAGGGCGCGGCACTGAAGCTTTCTTT; CDR3aa: CASSPIPGRGTEAFF
abundance: NA; j_gene: TRBJ2-1; v_gene: TRBV5-8; d_gene: NA; CDR3nt: TGTGCCAGCATGGGCGCAGGGGCGTACAATGAGCAGTTCTTC; CDR3aa: CASMGAGAYNEQFF
abundance: NA; j_gene: TRBJ2-7; v_gene: TRBV6-1; d_gene: TRBD1; CDR3nt: TGTGCCAGCAGCGTAGGGTCAGGGGGTTTCTACGAGCAGTACTTC; CDR3aa: CASSVGSGGFYEQYF
abundance: NA; j_gene: TRBJ2-7; v_gene: TRBV5-6; d_gene: NA; CDR3nt: TGTGCCAGCAGCCTGGGCCGGTTCCACGAGCAGTACTTC; CDR3aa: CASSLGRFHEQYF
abundance: NA; j_gene: TRBJ1-4; v_gene: TRBV6-5; d_gene: NA; CDR3nt: TGTGCCAGCAGTTACACTAATTCCATTCGTAATGAAAAACTGTTTTTT; CDR3aa: CASSYTNSIRNEKLFF
abundance: NA; j_gene: TRBJ1-5; v_gene: TRBV10-2; d_gene: TRBD1; CDR3nt: TGCGCCAGCAGTGAGTTAGACAGGGGTCAGCCCCAGCATTTT; CDR3aa: CASSELDRGQPQHF
abundance: NA; j_gene: TRBJ1-4; v_gene: TRBV19; d_gene: TRBD1; CDR3nt: TGTGCCAGTAGACCACAGGGGGCTTTTGAAAAACTGTTTTTT; CDR3aa: CASRPQGAFEKLFF
abundance: NA; j_gene: TRBJ2-5; v_gene: TRBV5-6; d_gene: NA; CDR3nt: TGTGCCAGCAGCTCAATATCCGGACAGAAAACGGAGACCCAGTACTTC; CDR3aa: CASSSISGQKTETQYF
abundance: NA; j_gene: TRBJ2-6; v_gene: TRBV5-6; d_gene: NA; CDR3nt: TGTGCCAGCCTCCCCTCTGGGGCCAACGTCCTGACTTTC; CDR3aa: CASLPSGANVLTF
abundance: NA; j_gene: TRBJ2-1; v_gene: TRBV6-5; d_gene: NA; CDR3nt: TGTGCCAGCAGTTTACATAGCGGTTACAATGAGCAGTTCTTC; CDR3aa: CASSLHSGYNEQFF
abundance: NA; j_gene: TRBJ2-1; v_gene: TRBV7-9; d_gene: NA; CDR3nt: TGTGCCAGCGGCCACGCCAGCTCCTACAATGAGCAGTTCTTC; CDR3aa: CASGHASSYNEQFF
abundance: once; j_gene: TRBJ1-2; v_gene: TRBV19; d_gene: TRBD1; CDR3nt: TGTGCCAGTAAAGGGACGGCAGGGGGGAACTATGGCTACACCTTC; CDR3aa: CASKGTAGGNYGYTF
abundance: NA; j_gene: TRBJ1-1; v_gene: TRBV27; d_gene: NA; CDR3nt: TGTGCCACCCAGCCACTTCAATCAGGGATATTTAACACTGAAGCTTTCTTT; CDR3aa: CATQPLQSGIFNTEAFF
abundance: NA; j_gene: TRBJ1-4; v_gene: TRBV14; d_gene: TRBD1; CDR3nt: TGTGCCAGCAGCCAGCGAAGGACAGGGGGTTGGGAAACTAATGAAAAACTGTTTTTT; CDR3aa: CASSQRRTGGWETNEKLFF
abundance: NA; j_gene: TRBJ2-1; v_gene: TRBV19; d_gene: TRBD2; CDR3nt: TGTGCCAGTAGTCAGGCTAGCGGGGGTCCTGAGCAGTTCTTC; CDR3aa: CASSQASGGPEQFF
abundance: NA; j_gene: TRBJ2-7; v_gene: TRBV6-1; d_gene: NA; CDR3nt: TGTGCCAGCACTCCCCTGGACAGGGAGGGCTACGAGCAGTACTTC; CDR3aa: CASTPLDREGYEQYF
abundance: NA; j_gene: TRBJ2-2; v_gene: TRBV27; d_gene: TRBD1; CDR3nt: TGTGCCAGCAGGAAAGACAGGGTCCGAGGGGAGCTGTTTTTT; CDR3aa: CASRKDRVRGELFF
abundance: NA; j_gene: TRBJ2-7; v_gene: TRBV4-2; d_gene: TRBD1; CDR3nt: TGTGCCAGCAGCCAAGATCCGCAAACGACAGGGGGCTACTACGAGCAGTACTTC; CDR3aa: CASSQDPQTTGGYYEQYF
abundance: few; j_gene: TRBJ2-7; v_gene: TRBV2; d_gene: NA; CDR3nt: TGTGCCAGCAATCTAGGCCCCTACGAGCAGTACTTC; CDR3aa: CASNLGPYEQYF
abundance: NA; j_gene: TRBJ1-2; v_gene: TRBV9; d_gene: TRBD1; CDR3nt: TGTGCCAGCAGCGCTCAGGGGGCGGGAGGCTACACCTTC; CDR3aa: CASSAQGAGGYTF
abundance: few; j_gene: TRBJ1-1; v_gene: TRBV5-4; d_gene: NA; CDR3nt: TGTGCCAGCAGCTTGGCCGTAAGTAGTGAAGCTTTCTTT; CDR3aa: CASSLAVSSEAFF
abundance: NA; j_gene: TRBJ1-2; v_gene: TRBV6-5; d_gene: NA; CDR3nt: TGTGCCAGCAGTACCCACGAGGGTGCCGGTGGCTACACCTTC; CDR3aa: CASSTHEGAGGYTF
abundance: NA; j_gene: TRBJ2-1; v_gene: TRBV4-1; d_gene: NA; CDR3nt: TGCGCCAGCAGCCTGGGGCTATCCTTCAATGAGCAGTTCTTC; CDR3aa: CASSLGLSFNEQFF
abundance: NA; j_gene: TRBJ2-2; v_gene: TRBV21-1; d_gene: NA; CDR3nt: TGTGCCAGCAGCCCGCGGACTAGTGGGAGTCCCGGGGAGCTGTTTTTT; CDR3aa: CASSPRTSGSPGELFF
abundance: NA; j_gene: TRBJ1-1; v_gene: TRBV19; d_gene: TRBD1; CDR3nt: TGTGCCAGTAGTATTGGGACAGCGCTCACTGAAGCTTTCTTT; CDR3aa: CASSIGTALTEAFF
abundance: NA; j_gene: TRBJ2-3; v_gene: TRBV5-1; d_gene: TRBD1; CDR3nt: TGCGCCTCCAGACAGGGCTACACAGATACGCAGTATTTT; CDR3aa: CASRQGYTDTQYF
abundance: NA; j_gene: TRBJ1-1; v_gene: TRBV4-2; d_gene: NA; CDR3nt: TGTGCCAGCAGCCAAGATGGGGGGGGCACTGAAGCTTTCTTT; CDR3aa: CASSQDGGGTEAFF
abundance: NA; j_gene: TRBJ1-4; v_gene: TRBV11-2; d_gene: TRBD1; CDR3nt: TGTGCCAGCAGCTCGGGACAGGGTGAAAAACTGTTTTTT; CDR3aa: CASSSGQGEKLFF
abundance: NA; j_gene: TRBJ2-2; v_gene: TRBV4-3; d_gene: TRBD2; CDR3nt: TGCGCCAGCAGCCAAGACTCACGGTTAGCGGGGTCCGGGGAGCTGTTTTTT; CDR3aa: CASSQDSRLAGSGELFF
abundance: NA; j_gene: TRBJ2-7; v_gene: TRBV2; d_gene: TRBD2; CDR3nt: TGTGCCAGCAGTGAGTACAGGACTAGCGGGGGGGCAAGCTACGAGCAGTACTTC; CDR3aa: CASSEYRTSGGASYEQYF
abundance: NA; j_gene: TRBJ1-1; v_gene: TRBV29-1; d_gene: TRBD1; CDR3nt: TGCAGCGTGTCAGGGGGCGTGAGTGAAGCTTTCTTT; CDR3aa: CSVSGGVSEAFF
abundance: once; j_gene: TRBJ2-1; v_gene: TRBV27; d_gene: NA; CDR3nt: TGTGCCAGCAGTTACTCGGGGAGCTCCTACAATGAGCAGTTCTTC; CDR3aa: CASSYSGSSYNEQFF
abundance: NA; j_gene: TRBJ1-1; v_gene: TRBV14; d_gene: TRBD1; CDR3nt: TGTGCCAGCAGCCAAAGGACAGGAATGAACACTGAAGCTTTCTTT; CDR3aa: CASSQRTGMNTEAFF
abundance: NA; j_gene: TRBJ1-1; v_gene: TRBV7-8; d_gene: NA; CDR3nt: TGTGCCAGCAGCTACGGGAGAGGGGATGAAGCTTTCTTT; CDR3aa: CASSYGRGDEAFF
abundance: NA; j_gene: TRBJ2-7; v_gene: TRBV6-4; d_gene: TRBD2; CDR3nt: TGTGCCAGCAGTGAGAACGGACTAGCGGGAGGGCCGGCCGAGCAGTACTTC; CDR3aa: CASSENGLAGGPAEQYF
abundance: NA; j_gene: TRBJ2-5; v_gene: TRBV30; d_gene: TRBD2; CDR3nt: TGTGCGGGAGAGGGGACTAGCGGGGGCCGGGCCCAAGAGACCCAGTACTTC; CDR3aa: CAGEGTSGGRAQETQYF
abundance: NA; j_gene: TRBJ2-5; v_gene: TRBV27; d_gene: TRBD1; CDR3nt: TGTGCCAGCAGTCTCCTTGGGACAGGGGGGGAGACCCAGTACTTC; CDR3aa: CASSLLGTGGETQYF
abundance: NA; j_gene: TRBJ2-1; v_gene: TRBV6-5; d_gene: TRBD1; CDR3nt: TGTGCCAGCAGCTCGGGACAGGGTTACAATGAGCAGTTCTTC; CDR3aa: CASSSGQGYNEQFF
abundance: NA; j_gene: TRBJ1-1; v_gene: TRBV5-1; d_gene: NA; CDR3nt: TGCGCCAGCAGCTTCCACAGGGAGGGCACTGAAGCTTTCTTT; CDR3aa: CASSFHREGTEAFF
abundance: NA; j_gene: TRBJ2-7; v_gene: TRBV14; d_gene: TRBD1; CDR3nt: TGTGCCAGCAGCCAAATTGGGACAGCCGAGCAGTACTTC; CDR3aa: CASSQIGTAEQYF